What follows is one TCR beta chain and its context. Distinct nucleotide sequences in the sample also encode this CDR3. This sample was included in a study of blood T cell repertoires in COVID-19. Study-level information: T cells, B-cell-depleted T cells, or PBMCs supplied cDNA or gDNA.

V lost 0 bases and J 1 base, leaving 7 bases between the germline ends. Germline values: CDR1 SGHRS, CDR2 YFSETQ. The CDR3 totals 14 residues. Authors' processing steps: Cell counts per sample came from amplifying reference gene primers. TCRdb's copy holds only in-frame clones and misses some; the assay was immunoSEQ multiplex PCR. V, J and clone size are taken as reported in that table, and D and trimming were inferred from the DNA itself. The sample carries about 140,000 clones, 88% recorded once. The genes are TRBV5-1 and TRBJ1-1; D call uncertain. The TCR sequence derives from a man aged 70 or older with acute or convalescent COVID-19. Sample: peripheral blood. This chain's CDR3 is CASSLESGNTEAFF. The CDR3 coding sequence is TGCGCCAGCAGCTTGGAATCAGGGAACACTGAAGCTTTCTTT.